This TCR beta chain was recovered during a study of T cell changes during pregnancy in multiple sclerosis. The germline gives CDR1 SNHLY, CDR2 FYNNEI. The CDR3 totals 13 residues. The table came from immunoSEQ multiplex PCR; TCRdb's copy has only in-frame clones and leaves some out. The sample holds about 79,000 clones; under 95% are singletons and the top ten take around 0.5%. The TCR was taken from a female donor with multiple sclerosis, enrolled in a pregnancy study. The genes are TRBV2 and TRBJ2-2, with TRBD1 matching over 9 bases. The specimen comprised CD4+ T cells from peripheral blood mononuclear cells, sampled in the second trimester of pregnancy. CDR3 sequence reads: CPIPGQGAGELFF. The CDR3 DNA sequence: TGTCCTATTCCGGGACAGGGCGCCGGGGAGCTGTTTTTT. Complete variable domain (other parts from reference TRBV2 and TRBJ2-2): EPEVTQTPSHQVTQMGQEVILRCVPISNHLYFYWYRQILGQKVEFLVSFYNNEISEKSEIFDDQFSVERPDGSNFTLKIRSTKLEDSAMYFCPIPGQGAGELFFGEGSRLTVL.